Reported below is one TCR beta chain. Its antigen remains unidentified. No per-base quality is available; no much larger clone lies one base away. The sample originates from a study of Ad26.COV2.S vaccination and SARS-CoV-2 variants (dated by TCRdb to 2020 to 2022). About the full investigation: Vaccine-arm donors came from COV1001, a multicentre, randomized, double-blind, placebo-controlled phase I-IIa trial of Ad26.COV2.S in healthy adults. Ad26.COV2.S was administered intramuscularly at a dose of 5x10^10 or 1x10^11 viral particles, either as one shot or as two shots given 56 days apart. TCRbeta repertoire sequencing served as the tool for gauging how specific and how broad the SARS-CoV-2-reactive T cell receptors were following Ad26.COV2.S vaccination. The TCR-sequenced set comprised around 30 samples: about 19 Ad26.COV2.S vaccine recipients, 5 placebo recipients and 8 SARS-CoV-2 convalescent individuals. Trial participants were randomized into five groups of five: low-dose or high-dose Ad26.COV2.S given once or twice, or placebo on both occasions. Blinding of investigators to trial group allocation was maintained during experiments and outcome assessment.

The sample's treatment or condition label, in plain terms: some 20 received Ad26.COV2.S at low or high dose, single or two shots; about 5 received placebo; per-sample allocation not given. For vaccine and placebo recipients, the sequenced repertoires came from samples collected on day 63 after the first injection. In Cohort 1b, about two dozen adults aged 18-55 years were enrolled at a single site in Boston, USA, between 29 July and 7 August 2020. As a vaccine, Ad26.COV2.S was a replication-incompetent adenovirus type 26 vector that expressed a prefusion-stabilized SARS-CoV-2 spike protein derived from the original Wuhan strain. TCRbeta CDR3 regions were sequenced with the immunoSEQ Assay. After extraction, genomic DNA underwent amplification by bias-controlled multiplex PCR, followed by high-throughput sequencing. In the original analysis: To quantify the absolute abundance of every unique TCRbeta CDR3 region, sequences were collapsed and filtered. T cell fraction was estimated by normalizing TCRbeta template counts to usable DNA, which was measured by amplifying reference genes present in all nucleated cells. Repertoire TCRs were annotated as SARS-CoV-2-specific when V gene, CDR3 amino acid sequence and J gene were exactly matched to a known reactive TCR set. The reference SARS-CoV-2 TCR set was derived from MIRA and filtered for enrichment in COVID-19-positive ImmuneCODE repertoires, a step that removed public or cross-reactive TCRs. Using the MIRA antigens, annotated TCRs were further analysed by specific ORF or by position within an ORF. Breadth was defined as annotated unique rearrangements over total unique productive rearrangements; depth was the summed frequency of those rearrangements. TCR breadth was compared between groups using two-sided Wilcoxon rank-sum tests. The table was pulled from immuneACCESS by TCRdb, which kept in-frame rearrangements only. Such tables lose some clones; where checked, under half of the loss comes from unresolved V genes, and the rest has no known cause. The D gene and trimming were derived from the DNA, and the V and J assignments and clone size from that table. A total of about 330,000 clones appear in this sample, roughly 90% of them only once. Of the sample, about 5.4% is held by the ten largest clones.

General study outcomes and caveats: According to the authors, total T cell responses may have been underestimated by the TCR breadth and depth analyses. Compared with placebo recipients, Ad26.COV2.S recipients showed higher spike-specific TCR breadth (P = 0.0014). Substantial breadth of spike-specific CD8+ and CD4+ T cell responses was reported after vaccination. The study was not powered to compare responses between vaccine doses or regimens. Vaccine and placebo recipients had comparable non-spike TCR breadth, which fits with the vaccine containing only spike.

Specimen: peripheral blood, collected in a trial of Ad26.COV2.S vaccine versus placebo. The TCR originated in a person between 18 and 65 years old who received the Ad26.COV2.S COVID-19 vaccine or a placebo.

DNA sequence: TGTGCCAGCAGCGTCGGGACCGCGATTAAGGATGGCTACACCTTC. Its product reads: CASSVGTAIKDGYTF. The rearranged segments are TRBV13 and TRBJ1-2, with a tentative D gene TRBD1 over 5 matching bases. CDR1 PRHDT and CDR2 FYEKMQ are derived from the germline V gene (reference sequence). V loses 5 bases of germline sequence and J loses 6 bases, and the interval between the two ends is 19 bases. The CDR3 runs 15 amino acids, cysteine and phenylalanine included. Only CDR3 DNA is held: 45 bases, read in frame from base 1.